These 4 T cell receptor beta chains originate from one sample sequenced in a study of blood T cell repertoires in COVID-19. Sequenced by immunoSEQ multiplex PCR; TCRdb stores in-frame clones only, minus some. The sample has about 210,000 clones, about 89% seen once; the top ten hold about 5%. Material for sequencing was peripheral blood. The receptors here all came from a woman aged 40 to 50 with acute or convalescent COVID-19.

The chain combines TRBV5-4 with TRBJ2-1, with a tentative D call TRBD1 (5 bases). CDR3 length equals 16 residues. Germline V gene sequence: CDR1 SGHNT, CDR2 YYREEE (reference sequence). The V gene lost 0 bases and the J gene lost 2 bases, with 12 bases spanning the gap. The CDR3 DNA is TGTGCCAGCAGCTTGGGGGGTGGGGCCCCCTACAATGAGCAGTTCTTC. Translating it yields CASSLGGGAPYNEQFF.

The chain links TRBV14 to TRBJ2-3, with D possibly matching TRBD1 (5 bases). V lost 5 bases, J lost 0 bases, and 6 bases lay in between. Germline assignment: CDR1 SGHDN and CDR2 FVKESK. This CDR3 has 13 amino acids. Here the CDR3 DNA reads TGTGCCAGCAGCTGGGGCAGCACAGATACGCAGTATTTT. Its translation: CASSWGSTDTQYF.

The V call is TRBV11-1, the J call TRBJ2-1, with 7 bases that match TRBD2. V lost 4 bases to trimming and J lost 4 bases; unmatched junction nucleotides: 10. In germline, CDR1 is SGHAT, CDR2 FQDESV (reference sequence). CDR3 length equals 16 residues. Here the CDR3 reads CASSSSLRGRYNEQFF. CDR3 DNA sequence: TGTGCCAGCAGCTCCTCCTTGCGGGGGAGGTACAATGAGCAGTTCTTC.

V gene TRBV7-9 combines with J gene TRBJ2-7; D is unresolved. The CDR3 loop spans 12 amino acids. Trimming removed 0 bases at V and 7 bases at J, with 7 bases between. The germline CDR1 and CDR2 sequences are SEHNR and FQNEAQ (reference sequence). The CDR3 sequence: CASSLAQTEQYV. The CDR3 DNA reads TGTGCCAGCAGCTTAGCCCAGACTGAGCAGTACGTC.